This T cell receptor beta chain was captured by sequencing in a study of cytomegalovirus exposure and HLA in healthy donors. General study results and limits: Several of the most significant clusters appeared linked to common viral pathogens, based on a later analysis. Most CMV-associated TCR beta chains were later found to appear HLA-restricted.

Germline V gene lookup returns CDR1 SGHTA and CDR2 FQGNSA. The length of the CDR3 is 15 residues. V was trimmed by 1 base and J by 2 bases, leaving 6 bases between them. This clone turned up a few times. Its antigen is not identified. The PCR made use of 60 Vbeta and 13 Jbeta primers. Clones were sequenced by immunoSEQ multiplex PCR, and TCRdb holds only the in-frame ones, with some missing. The data show around 140,000 clones, about 9.1% seen once. This rearrangement joins TRBV7-2 to TRBJ1-6; no definite D call. The sequence was obtained from a woman between 35 and 50 years old in good health and CMV-seropositive. Material for sequencing was PBMCs. CDR3 sequence (DNA): TGTGCCAGCAGCTTAGACCGGGCCTATAATTCACCCCTCCACTTT. Residues: CASSLDRAYNSPLHF. Complete variable domain (other parts from reference TRBV7-2 and TRBJ1-6): GAGVSQSPSNKVTEKGKDVELRCDPISGHTALYWYRQSLGQGLEFLIYFQGNSAPDKSGLPSDRFSAERTGGSVSTLTIQRTQQEDSAVYLCASSLDRAYNSPLHFGNGTRLTVT.